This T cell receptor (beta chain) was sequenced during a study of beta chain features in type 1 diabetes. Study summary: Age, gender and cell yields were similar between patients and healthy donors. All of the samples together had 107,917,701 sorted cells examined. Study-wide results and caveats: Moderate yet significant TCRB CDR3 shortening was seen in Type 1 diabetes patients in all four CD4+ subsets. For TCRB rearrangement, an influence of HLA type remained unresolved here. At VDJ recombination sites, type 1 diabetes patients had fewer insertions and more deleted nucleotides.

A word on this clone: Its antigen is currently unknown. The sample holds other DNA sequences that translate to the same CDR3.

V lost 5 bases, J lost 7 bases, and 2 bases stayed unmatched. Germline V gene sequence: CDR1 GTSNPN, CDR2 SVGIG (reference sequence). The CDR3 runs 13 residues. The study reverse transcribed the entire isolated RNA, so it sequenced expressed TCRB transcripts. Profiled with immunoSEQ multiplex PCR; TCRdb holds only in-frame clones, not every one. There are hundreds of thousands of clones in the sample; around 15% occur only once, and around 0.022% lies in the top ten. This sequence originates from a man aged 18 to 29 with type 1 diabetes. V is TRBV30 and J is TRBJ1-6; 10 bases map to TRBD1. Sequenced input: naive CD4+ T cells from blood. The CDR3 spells CAWSGQGNSPLHF. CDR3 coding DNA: TGTGCCTGGTCGGGACAGGGGAATTCACCCCTCCACTTT.